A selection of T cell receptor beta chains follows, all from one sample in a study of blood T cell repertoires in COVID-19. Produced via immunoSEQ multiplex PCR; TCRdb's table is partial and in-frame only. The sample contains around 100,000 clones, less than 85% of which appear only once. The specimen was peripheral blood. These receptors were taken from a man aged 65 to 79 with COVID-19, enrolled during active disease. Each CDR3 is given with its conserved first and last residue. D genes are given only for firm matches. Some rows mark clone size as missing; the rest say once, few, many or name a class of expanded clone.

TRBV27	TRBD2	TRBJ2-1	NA	TGTGCCAGCAGTCCGGGACTAGCGACTATATACACCTACAATGAGCAGTTCTTC	CASSPGLATIYTYNEQFF
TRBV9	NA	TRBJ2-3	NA	TGTGCCAGCAGCGTATCGGCGGGATTTACTCATAGCACAGATACGCAGTATTTT	CASSVSAGFTHSTDTQYF
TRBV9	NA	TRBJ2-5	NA	TGTGCCAGCAGCGTAGATTTAGGAGGTTGGGAGACCCAGTACTTC	CASSVDLGGWETQYF
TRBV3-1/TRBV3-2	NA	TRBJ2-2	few	TGTGCCAGCAGCCCTTACGGGATCCCCGGGGAGCTGTTTTTT	CASSPYGIPGELFF
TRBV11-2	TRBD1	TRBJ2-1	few	TGTGCCAGCAGCTTAGTCGTGTCTTGGGACAGGGCCCCCAATGAGCAGTTCTTC	CASSLVVSWDRAPNEQFF
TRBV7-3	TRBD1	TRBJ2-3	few	TGTGCCAGCAGCCGCGGGACAGGGGCCTTAACAGATACGCAGTATTTT	CASSRGTGALTDTQYF
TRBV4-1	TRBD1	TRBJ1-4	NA	TGCGCCAGCAGCCAAGTCTGGACAGGGAATGAAAAACTGTTTTTT	CASSQVWTGNEKLFF
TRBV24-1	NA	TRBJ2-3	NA	TGTGCCACCAGTGACCGGATTGACAGGTTAAACACAGATACGCAGTATTTT	CATSDRIDRLNTDTQYF
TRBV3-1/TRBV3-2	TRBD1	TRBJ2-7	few	TGTGCCAGCAGCCAAGGGTCCGGACAGGGGATCTACGAGCAGTACTTC	CASSQGSGQGIYEQYF
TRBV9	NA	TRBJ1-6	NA	TGTGCCAGCAGCGTAGAATCGGCAGGGCGGTCTTCACCCCTCCACTTT	CASSVESAGRSSPLHF
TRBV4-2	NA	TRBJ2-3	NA	TGTGCCAGCAGCCAAGATTTGTTGATAGGCACAGATACGCAGTATTTT	CASSQDLLIGTDTQYF
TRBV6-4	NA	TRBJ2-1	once	TGTGCCAGCAGTGTAGAAACTCTCCCTTCGAATGAGCAGTTCTTC	CASSVETLPSNEQFF
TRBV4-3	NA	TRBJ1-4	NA	TGCGCCAGCAGCCCCACATCTGCAACTAATGAAAAACTGTTTTTT	CASSPTSATNEKLFF
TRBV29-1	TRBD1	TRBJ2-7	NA	TGCAGCGCTTGGACAGGCAGCTCCTACGAGCAGTACTTC	CSAWTGSSYEQYF
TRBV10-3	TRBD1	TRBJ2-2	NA	TGTGCCATCCGGGACAGGGGATCCGGGGAGCTGTTTTTT	CAIRDRGSGELFF
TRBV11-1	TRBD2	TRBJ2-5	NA	TGTGCCAGCAGCTCGGGAGCGGGATGGGAGACCCAGTACTTC	CASSSGAGWETQYF
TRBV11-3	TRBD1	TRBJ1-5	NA	TGTGCCAGCAGCTTGGGACTTCCTGGGTTCATAGGGGGCGGCCAGCCCCAGCATTTT	CASSLGLPGFIGGGQPQHF
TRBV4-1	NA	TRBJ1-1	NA	TGCGCCAGCAGCCAAGATCCTTGGGGCGGTAGTGAAGCTTTCTTT	CASSQDPWGGSEAFF
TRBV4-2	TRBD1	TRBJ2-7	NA	TGTGCCAGCAGCCAAGGGGGTGGGACAGGGACTTACGAGCAGTACTTC	CASSQGGGTGTYEQYF
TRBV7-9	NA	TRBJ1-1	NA	TGTGCCAGCAGCTTCCGGGGAGTCATGAACACTGAAGCTTTCTTT	CASSFRGVMNTEAFF
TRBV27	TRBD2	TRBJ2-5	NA	TGTGCCAGCAGTCGGATCGGGAGGAGTGAGACCCAGTACTTC	CASSRIGRSETQYF
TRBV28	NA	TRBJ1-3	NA	TGTGCCAGCAGTACTGGGCCCTTATGGGCCTCTGGAAACACCATATATTTT	CASSTGPLWASGNTIYF
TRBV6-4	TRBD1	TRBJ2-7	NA	TGTGCCAGCAGTCCCGACAGGGAGTCTTACGAGCAGTACTTC	CASSPDRESYEQYF
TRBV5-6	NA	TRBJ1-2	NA	TGTGCCAGCAGCCTCGATTACGGTGGTGGCTACACCTTC	CASSLDYGGGYTF
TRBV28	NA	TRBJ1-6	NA	TGTGCCAGCAACCCTCTCGGGGGATCCTATAATTCACCCCTCCACTTT	CASNPLGGSYNSPLHF
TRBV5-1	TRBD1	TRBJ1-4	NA	TGCGCCAGCAGCCACCGGGACAGGGGAGCTAATGAAAAACTGTTTTTT	CASSHRDRGANEKLFF
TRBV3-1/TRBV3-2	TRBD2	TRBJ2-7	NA	TGTGCCAGCAGCCAAGATGAGACTAGCGGGATCGAGCAGTACTTC	CASSQDETSGIEQYF
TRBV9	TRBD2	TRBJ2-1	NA	TGTGCCAGCAGCTTCTGGACTAGCGGGAGGGCGAGAGGCGAGCAGTTCTTC	CASSFWTSGRARGEQFF
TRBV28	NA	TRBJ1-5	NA	TGTGCCAGCAGTCTCGTGGAGGGGCCCCAGCATTTT	CASSLVEGPQHF
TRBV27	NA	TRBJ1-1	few	TGTGCCAGCAGTTTAAATTTCGGACAGTCGAACACTGAAGCTTTCTTT	CASSLNFGQSNTEAFF
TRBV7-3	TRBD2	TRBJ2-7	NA	TGTGCCAGCAGCCTAAGAGGGGCTAGCGGGATCTCCGAGCAGTACTTC	CASSLRGASGISEQYF